The source of this T cell receptor beta chain is a study of cytomegalovirus exposure and HLA in healthy donors. Healthy bone marrow donors formed the donor group. With 60 Vbeta and 13 Jbeta primers, the PCR was carried out. TCRdb's table, derived via immunoSEQ multiplex PCR, lists solely in-frame clones and lacks some. In the table there are roughly 150,000 clones, about 82% of which are singletons. V was pared by 1 base and J by 2 bases, with 2 bases of the junction left unmatched. The CDR3 loop spans 14 amino acids. Germline-derived CDR1 and CDR2 are SGHDN and FVKESK. The sequence derives from a male donor in good health and CMV-seronegative. Sample: PBMCs. The chain recombines TRBV14 with TRBJ2-7; 7 bases are a match to TRBD1. CDR3 amino acids: CASSQGTGTYEQYF. In DNA form, the CDR3 reads TGTGCCAGCAGCCAAGGGACAGGAACCTACGAGCAGTACTTC.